Only a few counts were recorded for the clone carrying this T cell receptor (beta chain). No antigen is known for it. This sample is part of a study of memory CD4+ T cells and cytomegalovirus serostatus. V was pared by 7 bases and J by 0 bases, with 6 bases of the junction left unmatched. This CDR3 is built from 14 residues. Germline V gene lookup returns CDR1 SGHRS and CDR2 YFSETQ. The sort gate was single viable CD3+CD4+CD8-CD45RO+ cells for memory CD4+ T cells. The data were produced by immunoSEQ multiplex PCR, yet TCRdb's version contains in-frame clones alone and is incomplete. The sample yields tens of thousands of clones, under 80% seen once. General study points: Suggested: most of the CMV-linked TCR signature lies in CD4+ memory cells.

This receptor was identified in an adult in good health and CMV-seronegative. This sequence joins TRBV5-1 and TRBJ1-1; 7 bases map to TRBD1. The source material was memory CD4+ T cells from blood. The CDR3 sequence: CASSRDSMNTEAFF. The CDR3 coding sequence is TGCGCCAGCTCACGGGACAGCATGAACACTGAAGCTTTCTTT. Drawing the rest from reference TRBV5-1 and TRBJ1-1, the complete variable domain is KAGVTQTPRYLIKTRGQQVTLSCSPISGHRSVSWYQQTPGQGLQFLFEYFSETQRNKGNFPGRFSGRQFSNSRSEMNVSTLELGDSALYLCASSRDSMNTEAFFGQGTRLTVV.